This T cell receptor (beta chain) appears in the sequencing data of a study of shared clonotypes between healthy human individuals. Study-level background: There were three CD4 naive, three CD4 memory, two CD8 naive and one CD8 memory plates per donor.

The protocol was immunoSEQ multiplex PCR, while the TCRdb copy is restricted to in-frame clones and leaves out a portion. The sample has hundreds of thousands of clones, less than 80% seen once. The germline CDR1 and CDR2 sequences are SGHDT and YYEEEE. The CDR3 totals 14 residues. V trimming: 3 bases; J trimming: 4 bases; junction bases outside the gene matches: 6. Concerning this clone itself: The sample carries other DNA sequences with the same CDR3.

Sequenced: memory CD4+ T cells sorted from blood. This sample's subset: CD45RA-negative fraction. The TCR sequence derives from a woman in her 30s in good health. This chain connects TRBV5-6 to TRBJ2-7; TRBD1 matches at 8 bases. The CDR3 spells CASSSGQGLYEQYF. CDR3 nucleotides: TGTGCCAGCAGCTCTGGACAGGGACTGTACGAGCAGTACTTC. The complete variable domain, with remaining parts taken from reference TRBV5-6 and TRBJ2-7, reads DAGVTQSPTHLIKTRGQQVTLRCSPKSGHDTVSWYQQALGQGPQFIFQYYEEEERQRGNFPDRFSGHQFPNYSSELNVNALLLGDSALYLCASSSGQGLYEQYFGPGTRLTVT.